The present TCR beta chain was sequenced within a study of CD8 T cells in ankylosing spondylitis. TCRdb recomputed calls from the 5' RACE reads with MiXCR, one row per CDR3 protein. The sample contains 230,000 or so distinct CDR3 sequences, over 15% of which appear only once. Germline lookup yields CDR1 SGHVS and CDR2 FQNEAQ. V lost 1 base and J lost 6, with 16 bases in between. This CDR3 has 15 amino acids. This clonotype was counted between two and nine times. This receptor was taken from a male donor with ankylosing spondylitis or in good health (not recorded which). The rearrangement joins TRBV7-8 to TRBJ2-7; the D gene is possibly TRBD2 (5 bases). What was sequenced was blood, either unsorted or a sorted T cell fraction (not recorded which). The CDR3 DNA sequence: TGTGCCAGCAGCTTAGAGCGTCGGGGATATGGCGAGCAGTACTTC. It codes for CASSLERRGYGEQYF.